This TCR beta chain is from a study of OX40 agonist ivuxolimab in advanced cancers. As for the study in general: The dose-escalation cohort was about 83% male, with a mean age of around 60 years, ranging about 23 to 80. Partial responses were seen in three patients, one with hepatocellular carcinoma and two with cutaneous melanoma. Points from the study as a whole: At doses 0.1 to 3.0 mg/kg, CD4+ and CD8+ clones expanded.

About this clone itself: The target antigen is unknown.

Trimming cost V 5 bases and J 5 bases, with 12 bases left between them. This CDR3 has 13 residues. Germline V lookup: CDR1 KGHSH, CDR2 LQKENI. Assay: immunoSEQ multiplex PCR; the TCRdb copy retains only in-frame clones and omits some. This sample yields fewer than 70,000 clones, of which 91% are seen a single time; 14% belongs to the top ten. This chain joins TRBV18 and TRBJ1-2; D call uncertain. Source: CD4+ or CD8+ T cells sorted from blood, taken in a trial of the OX40 agonist ivuxolimab. This TCR was sampled from an adult with an advanced solid tumor such as melanoma, head and neck, liver or kidney cancer. Written as DNA, the CDR3 is TGTGCCAGCTCATCCACAGACCTGTATGGCTACACCTTC. It is translated as CASSSTDLYGYTF.